This T cell receptor (beta chain) was captured in a study of CD8 T cells in Susac syndrome. Note on this clonotype: The junction departs from the called germline gene at one end, perhaps through a read error.

CD8+ and CD4+ T cells were negatively isolated; TEMRA cells were FACS-enriched. Germline-derived CDR1 and CDR2 are MNHNS and SASEGT. This CDR3 has 10 residues. RNA was extracted with the RNeasy kit, and a quantity of roughly 0.45 to 1 ug was reverse transcribed using random hexamers. TCRdb itself ran the immunoSEQ multiplex PCR reads through MiXCR, one entry per CDR3 protein. The repertoire holds roughly 150,000 distinct CDR3 sequences, with 95% as singletons. This chain joins TRBV6-1 and TRBJ1-5; D not resolved. The sequence came from a human donor with multiple sclerosis. The sample consisted of CD8+ T cells from PBMCs. CDR3 sequence (DNA): TGTGCCAGCAGCGGCGGACTGTGGGGTTTT. Amino acids: CASSGGLWGF.